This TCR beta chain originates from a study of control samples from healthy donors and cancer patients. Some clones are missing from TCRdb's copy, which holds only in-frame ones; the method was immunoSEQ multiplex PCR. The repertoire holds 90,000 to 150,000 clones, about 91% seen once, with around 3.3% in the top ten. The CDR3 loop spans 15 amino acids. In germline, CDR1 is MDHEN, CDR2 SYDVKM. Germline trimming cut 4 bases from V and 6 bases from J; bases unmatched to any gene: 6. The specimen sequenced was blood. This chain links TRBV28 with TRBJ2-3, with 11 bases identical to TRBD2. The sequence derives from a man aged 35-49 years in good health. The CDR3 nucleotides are TGTGCCAGCAGTTCCTTAGCGGGGGGGCCGGATACGCAGTATTTT. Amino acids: CASSSLAGGPDTQYF.